These 10 T cell receptor beta chains were sequenced from one sample in a study of control samples from healthy donors and cancer patients. Assay: immunoSEQ multiplex PCR; the TCRdb copy retains only in-frame clones and omits some. Of about 34,000 clones in the sample, about 86% are singletons; the top ten hold 1.5% to 2%. The sequencing sample was made of PBMCs. The receptors derive from a middle-aged woman with lung cancer.

This clone occurred once. V gene TRBV5-1 combines with J gene TRBJ1-4; D possibly corresponds to TRBD1 (6 bases). This CDR3 is built from 15 residues. Germline V gives CDR1 SGHRS, CDR2 YFSETQ. Trimming shortened V by 1 base and J by 6 bases, and 13 bases separated the two germline ends. The CDR3 is CASSLRQGQDEKLFF. CDR3 DNA: TGCGCCAGCAGCTTGAGGCAGGGGCAGGATGAAAAACTGTTTTTT.

As regards this clone: This same CDR3 is encoded by further DNA sequences in the sample. The chain combines TRBV6-2 or TRBV6-3 with TRBJ1-1, with TRBD1 matching 11 bases. V was pared by 4 bases and J by 10 bases, with 5 bases of the junction left unmatched. The V gene's germline CDR1 is MNHEY and CDR2 SVGEGT. The CDR3 loop spans 13 amino acids. The CDR3 DNA is TGTGCCAGCAGTTTTCGGGACAGGGGGTTAGCTTTCTTT. Translating it yields CASSFRDRGLAFF.

The CDR3 coding sequence is TGTGCCAGCAGCTCCTTTGCCCCCGCGGAGGGACCGTACCAAGAGACCCAGTACTTC. Translating gives CASSSFAPAEGPYQETQYF. The chain has TRBV5-6 and TRBJ2-5; possibly TRBD2 for D (6 bases). Germline lookup yields CDR1 SGHDT and CDR2 YYEEEE. The CDR3 runs to 19 residues. V dropped 3 bases and J dropped 0 bases, with 24 bases sitting between them.

The genes are TRBV7-6 and TRBJ1-1, with D tentatively TRBD1 (5 bases). CDR1 is SGHVS and CDR2 is FNYEAQ in the germline V gene. V was trimmed by 5 bases and J by 1 base, leaving 8 bases between them. This CDR3 has 13 amino acids. CDR3 protein: CASSEGRNTEAFF. In DNA form, the CDR3 reads TGTGCCAGCAGCGAGGGGAGGAACACTGAAGCTTTCTTT.

The J gene is TRBJ1-1, the V gene TRBV10-3, with unresolved D. Trimming removed 7 bases at V and 1 base at J, with 10 bases between. Germline-derived CDR1 and CDR2 are ENHRY and SYGVKD. The CDR3 sequence is 13 residues long. CDR3 protein: CAITTSGNTEAFF. DNA for the CDR3: TGTGCCATCACCACATCGGGGAACACTGAAGCTTTCTTT.

The chain carries TRBV2 and TRBJ2-1, with TRBD2 matching 9 bases. Per germline, CDR1 SNHLY and CDR2 FYNNEI. Germline trimming cut 1 base from V and 9 bases from J; bases unmatched to any gene: 10. CDR3 length equals 16 residues. The CDR3 is CASSEGRRGGLSEQFF. The CDR3 bases are TGTGCCAGCAGTGAAGGAAGGCGGGGGGGCCTGAGTGAGCAGTTCTTC.

The genes are TRBV11-3 and TRBJ2-1; 12 positions match TRBD2. The CDR3 runs to 16 residues. CDR1 SGHNT and CDR2 YENEEA come from the germline V gene. V shed 1 base, J shed 7 bases, and the junction held 5 bases outside the gene matches. The CDR3 nucleotides are TGTGCCAGCAGCTTAGTTGCTAGCGGGGGGGCTAATGAGCAGTTCTTC. This encodes CASSLVASGGANEQFF.

V gene TRBV3-1 (or the pseudogene TRBV3-2) combines with J gene TRBJ2-3; no clear D gene. Deletions cut 1 base from V and 2 bases from J, with 7 bases between. The length of the CDR3 is 14 residues. Germline V gene lookup returns CDR1 LGHDT and CDR2 YNNKEL (reference sequence). CDR3: CASSQGGTTDTQYF. The DNA of the CDR3 is TGTGCCAGCAGCCAAGGTGGAACCACAGATACGCAGTATTTT.

The chain is built from TRBV30 and TRBJ1-2; D is perhaps TRBD1 (5 bases). V was clipped by 0 bases and J by 8 bases, with 13 bases between them. The CDR3 is made up of 13 amino acids. Germline values: CDR1 GTSNPN, CDR2 SVGIG (reference sequence). CDR3 nucleotides: TGTGCCTGGAGTGTACGGGGGGGAGAGGGCTACACCTTC. This gives the protein CAWSVRGGEGYTF.

This chain's CDR3 is CASSIDRGLGEQFF. CDR3 DNA: TGCGCCAGCAGTATTGACAGGGGGCTGGGTGAGCAGTTCTTC. The chain uses TRBV10-1 and TRBJ2-1; 10 positions agree with TRBD1. This CDR3 region has 14 residues. V lost 5 bases to trimming and J lost 9 bases; unmatched junction nucleotides: 7. The germline V gene encodes CDR1 WNHNN and CDR2 SYGVQD (reference sequence).